These 10 T cell receptor beta chains originate from one sample sequenced in a study of graft-versus-host responses after intestinal transplantation. Generated by immunoSEQ multiplex PCR, the TCRdb table keeps only in-frame clones and is missing some. The repertoire holds some 100,000 clones, with 85% to 95% as singletons. These receptors have no known antigen. The sequenced sample was unstimulated CD8+ T cells sorted from spleen or lymph node cells, obtained before transplant. Receptors were obtained from a human donor who was the organ donor for an intestinal transplant.

V gene TRBV9 combines with J gene TRBJ2-1; 8 bases fit TRBD2. The CDR3 contains 14 residues. Germline values: CDR1 SGDLS, CDR2 YYNGEE. V was pared by 3 bases and J by 7 bases, with 6 bases of the junction left unmatched. The CDR3 spells CASSAGGLVNEQFF. The CDR3 DNA is TGTGCCAGCAGCGCGGGGGGACTAGTTAATGAGCAGTTCTTC.

The V gene is TRBV6-4, the J gene TRBJ2-1, with 11 bases lining up with TRBD2. V lost 4 bases to trimming and J lost 5 bases; unmatched junction nucleotides: 7. The CDR3 runs 16 residues. Germline CDR1 and CDR2: MRHNA and SNTAGT. The CDR3 is CASSVQGTSGNNEQFF. CDR3 nucleotide sequence: TGTGCCAGCAGTGTCCAGGGGACTAGCGGAAACAATGAGCAGTTCTTC.

Points on this clone: At the DNA level, this CDR3 is encoded by other sequences in the same sample as well. The chain links TRBV23-1 to TRBJ2-7; 7 nucleotides align to TRBD2. TRBV23-1 is annotated as an ORF whose role is uncertain. V was pared by 0 bases and J by 2 bases, with 7 bases of the junction left unmatched. The CDR3 sequence is 16 residues long. The CDR3 DNA is TGCGCCAGCAGTCAATCGCGGGGGAGTCGCACCTACGAGCAGTACTTC. Its protein is CASSQSRGSRTYEQYF.

The chain carries TRBV15 and TRBJ1-3; D gene uncertain. The ends were cut back, 6 bases at V and 0 bases at J, with 9 bases in the middle. Germline loops: CDR1 LNHNV, CDR2 YYDKDF (reference sequence). The CDR3 consists of 14 residues. The DNA of the CDR3 is TGTGCCACCAGTATCACTGGCTCTGGAAACACCATATATTTT. Translation: CATSITGSGNTIYF.

The chain is built from TRBV19 and TRBJ1-5; D is unclear. From germline, CDR1 is LNHDA and CDR2 SQIVND (reference sequence). The CDR3 runs to 13 residues. V shed 5 bases and J shed 2 bases, with 7 bases lying between them. As DNA, the CDR3 is TGTGCCAGTAGTGTCCCCTGCAATCAGCCCCAGCATTTT. Amino acids: CASSVPCNQPQHF.

The count of this clone is one. This chain links TRBV7-2 with TRBJ2-7, with 7 bases aligning to TRBD2. This CDR3 region has 14 residues. From germline, CDR1 is SGHTA and CDR2 FQGNSA. Losses at the gene ends were 5 bases for V and 3 bases for J; bases not matched to a gene: 7. The CDR3, as DNA: TGTGCCAGCAGCGAGACTAGCCAGGACTACGAGCAGTACTTC. Its protein is CASSETSQDYEQYF.

This chain joins TRBV29-1 and TRBJ2-1; D possibly corresponds to TRBD1 (5 bases). The CDR3 loop spans 12 amino acids. Trimming removed 2 bases at V and 6 bases at J, with 8 bases between. Germline V gene lookup returns CDR1 SQVTM and CDR2 ANQGSEA. For the CDR3, the DNA is TGCAGCGTTGAAAGGGGTGTCAATGAGCAGTTCTTC. Translating it yields CSVERGVNEQFF.

The genes are TRBV27 and TRBJ2-5, with 7 bases lining up with TRBD1. The CDR3 runs 13 residues. From germline, CDR1 is MNHEY and CDR2 SMNVEV (reference sequence). Germline trimming cut 6 bases from V and 2 bases from J; bases unmatched to any gene: 3. The CDR3 region is CASRDRLQETQYF. CDR3 DNA sequence: TGTGCCAGCAGGGACAGGCTTCAAGAGACCCAGTACTTC.

The V call is TRBV28, the J call TRBJ2-1, with D possibly being TRBD2 (5 bases). The germline CDR1 and CDR2 sequences are MDHEN and SYDVKM. Trimming shortened V by 5 bases and J by 8 bases, and 19 bases separated the two germline ends. CDR3 size: 15 residues. CDR3 bases: TGTGCCAGCAGTCTCACCCGGGGTGTAAGTGATGAGCAGTTCTTC. This sequence encodes CASSLTRGVSDEQFF.

This clone was seen once. The chain uses TRBV5-6 and TRBJ2-4; D remains ambiguous. V shed 0 bases and J shed 0 bases, with 19 bases lying between them. Per germline, CDR1 SGHDT and CDR2 YYEEEE. The CDR3 is 19 residues long. The CDR3 nucleotides are TGTGCCAGCAGCTTGGAGGCCCTCCACAGAGCTTCAGCCAAAAACATTCAGTACTTC. Translation: CASSLEALHRASAKNIQYF.